This passage covers 23 T cell receptor beta chains from one sample sequenced in a study of cytomegalovirus exposure and HLA in healthy donors. With 60 Vbeta and 13 Jbeta primers, the PCR was carried out. The repertoire was sequenced with immunoSEQ multiplex PCR; TCRdb's copy has only in-frame clones and lacks some. Counted here are more than 95,000 clones, 78% occurring once; the ten biggest clones make up roughly 5.9%. The sample was PBMCs. The receptors come from a woman aged 40 to 50 in good health and CMV-seronegative.

The chain employs TRBV6-1 and TRBJ2-7; D is perhaps TRBD1 (5 bases). The CDR3 length is 15 residues. Trimming pared 4 bases from V and 2 bases from J, leaving 15 bases between. Germline V gene data show CDR1 as MNHNS and CDR2 as SASEGT. CDR3 sequence: CASSGLQAGTYEQYF. In DNA form, the CDR3 reads TGTGCCAGCAGTGGACTGCAGGCAGGGACCTACGAGCAGTACTTC.

J is TRBJ2-1 and V is TRBV5-8; 7 positions agree with TRBD2. Per the germline V gene, CDR1 is SGHTS and CDR2 is YDEGEE. The CDR3 spans 14 residues. Trimming took 4 bases from V and 4 from J; bases not matched to a gene: 5. The CDR3 DNA reads TGTGCCAGCAGCACTAGCGTGGGGTACAATGAGCAGTTCTTC. It codes for CASSTSVGYNEQFF.

The chain employs TRBV7-6 and TRBJ2-7, with 13 bases lining up with TRBD2. This CDR3 region has 16 residues. The V gene's germline CDR1 is SGHVS and CDR2 FNYEAQ. The J segment lost 7 bases and the V segment lost 5 bases, leaving 11 bases of the junction unmatched. The CDR3 spells CASSLGTSGIQSEQYF. DNA for the CDR3: TGTGCCAGCAGCCTAGGGACTAGCGGGATCCAGTCGGAGCAGTACTTC.

This clone occurred a few times. The chain couples TRBV4-1 to TRBJ2-5, with TRBD2 matching 9 bases. V lost 0 bases to trimming and J lost 4 bases; unmatched junction nucleotides: 3. There are 15 residues in the CDR3. Germline V gene lookup returns CDR1 MGHRA and CDR2 YSYEKL. CDR3 residues: CASSQEVAGVETQYF. The DNA for the CDR3 is TGCGCCAGCAGCCAAGAGGTAGCGGGAGTAGAGACCCAGTACTTC.

This rearrangement joins TRBV28 to TRBJ2-4; maybe TRBD2 (6 bases). Trimming left V 6 bases short and J 9 bases short, with 24 bases between. This CDR3 spans 16 amino acids. The germline V gene has CDR1 MDHEN and CDR2 SYDVKM. The CDR3 sequence: CASSLTPGGQGGIQYF. The CDR3 DNA reads TGTGCCAGCAGCCTCACCCCCGGCGGGCAGGGAGGCATTCAGTACTTC. Full variable domain (outside the CDR3, taken from reference TRBV28 and TRBJ2-4): DVKVTQSSRYLVKRTGEKVFLECVQDMDHENMFWYRQDPGLGLRLIYFSYDVKMKEKGDIPEGYSVSREKKERFSLILESASTNQTSMYLCASSLTPGGQGGIQYFGAGTRLSVL.

With regard to this clone: The sample contains more than one DNA sequence encoding this CDR3. This chain uses TRBV18 with TRBJ2-1, with D maybe TRBD2 (5 bases). Trimming pared 3 bases from V and 0 bases from J, leaving 9 bases between. CDR1 is KGHSH and CDR2 is LQKENI in the germline V gene. The CDR3 is 15 residues long. CDR3 region: CASSPIAGSYNEQFF. The CDR3 region has the DNA TGTGCCAGCTCACCGATTGCGGGCTCCTACAATGAGCAGTTCTTC.

This clone was seen just once. V usage is TRBV5-8 and J usage is TRBJ2-7, with TRBD1 matching 9 bases. The V gene's germline CDR1 is SGHTS and CDR2 YDEGEE. V shed 5 bases, J shed 4 bases, and the junction held 13 bases outside the gene matches. The CDR3 is 16 residues long. The CDR3 loop is CASRQTGTGISYEQYF. CDR3 DNA sequence: TGTGCCAGCAGGCAAACCGGGACAGGGATCTCTTACGAGCAGTACTTC.

The chain recombines TRBV2 with TRBJ2-5, with D tentatively TRBD1 (6 bases). The end of the DNA fits TRBJ2-7 better, so the J call may be wrong. The CDR3 sequence is 15 residues long. Germline V lookup: CDR1 SNHLY, CDR2 FYNNEI. The CDR3 sequence is CASSGGPDSSYEQYF. The CDR3 DNA is TGTGCCAGCAGTGGGGGCCCGGACAGCTCCTACGAGCAGTACTTC.

The chain combines TRBV6-1 with TRBJ2-1; the D gene is possibly TRBD1 (6 bases). There are 14 residues in the CDR3. V lost 5 bases, J lost 3 bases, and 11 bases lay in between. Germline CDR1 is MNHNS and CDR2 is SASEGT. CDR3 in amino acids: CASSRDTYYNEQFF. The CDR3 nucleotides read TGTGCCAGCAGTCGGGACACCTACTACAATGAGCAGTTCTTC.

The chain has TRBV5-6 and TRBJ1-2; the D gene is possibly TRBD1 (5 bases). Trimming took off 1 base at V and 0 bases at J, with 7 bases between the two ends. CDR3 length: 14 amino acids. CDR1 is SGHDT and CDR2 is YYEEEE in the germline V gene. For the CDR3, the DNA is TGTGCCAGCAGCTTGCTACAGGCTAACTATGGCTACACCTTC. It translates to CASSLLQANYGYTF.

V and J are TRBV7-2 and TRBJ2-1; 9 nucleotides match TRBD2. CDR1 and CDR2 from the germline V gene are SGHTA and FQGNSA. This CDR3 is built from 16 residues. With V trimmed by 5 bases and J by 3 bases, 8 bases remained unmatched. The CDR3 here is CASSRDAGGSYNEQFF. The CDR3 coding sequence is TGTGCCAGCAGCCGAGATGCGGGAGGGAGCTACAATGAGCAGTTCTTC.

The chain couples TRBV19 to TRBJ1-2, with D perhaps TRBD1 (6 bases). Germline CDR1 and CDR2: LNHDA and SQIVND (reference sequence). The CDR3 is 18 residues long. V dropped 3 bases and J dropped 7 bases, with 27 bases sitting between them. CDR3 sequence (DNA): TGTGCCAGTAGTATTGGGGGGGGCCCCAGGTTCTTTAAGGGTGGCTACACCTTC. This translates into CASSIGGGPRFFKGGYTF.

This clone was observed at least ten times. The rearrangement joins TRBV11-2 to TRBJ2-7; D is perhaps TRBD2 (5 bases). Trimming shortened V by 3 bases and J by 1 base, and 13 bases separated the two germline ends. CDR1 SGHAT and CDR2 FQNNGV come from the germline V gene. This CDR3 region has 15 residues. CDR3: CASSFLGAESYEQYF. The CDR3, as DNA: TGTGCCAGCAGCTTTCTGGGAGCTGAATCCTACGAGCAGTACTTC.

The V and J genes are TRBV4-2 and TRBJ2-7; D is perhaps TRBD2 (5 bases). CDR1 is LGHNA and CDR2 is YNFKEQ in the germline V gene. This CDR3 comprises 14 residues. With 1 base removed from V and 2 bases from J, the gap between germline ends came to 9 bases. The CDR3 spells CASSQVRGTYEQYF. The CDR3 nucleotides read TGTGCCAGCAGCCAAGTTCGGGGAACCTACGAGCAGTACTTC.

This chain links TRBV7-9 with TRBJ2-1, with 8 bases aligning to TRBD2. The trim removed 5 bases at V and 15 bases at J, leaving 6 bases unmatched. CDR3 length: 11 residues. Germline CDR1 and CDR2: SEHNR and FQNEAQ (reference sequence). The CDR3 DNA is TGTGCCAGCAGCCTCTACGGGAGGGTGTTCTTC. It translates to CASSLYGRVFF.

The chain has TRBV19 and TRBJ1-5, with no clear D. The CDR3 is 15 amino acids. Germline CDR1 is LNHDA and CDR2 is SQIVND (reference sequence). V was cut by 5 bases and J by 4 bases, with 15 bases left in between. The DNA for the CDR3 is TGTGCCAGTAGTTTCCGGATACCGACAAATCAGCCCCAGCATTTT. It is translated as CASSFRIPTNQPQHF.

The gene calls are TRBV7-9 and TRBJ2-7, with a possible D match to TRBD2 (5 bases). V was pared by 5 bases and J by 9 bases, with 20 bases between. Germline V gene sequence: CDR1 SEHNR, CDR2 FQNEAQ (reference sequence). This CDR3 is 14 amino acids long. The CDR3 here is CASSPKLLADRQYF. The CDR3 nucleotides read TGTGCCAGCAGCCCTAAATTGCTAGCTGATAGGCAGTACTTC.

This clone occurred once. The chain is built from TRBV6-1 and TRBJ2-5; D possibly corresponds to TRBD2 (5 bases). Germline V CDR1 and CDR2: MNHNS, SASEGT. This CDR3 has 15 amino acids. V was trimmed by 2 bases and J by 5 bases, leaving 15 bases between them. Written as DNA, the CDR3 is TGTGCCAGCAGTGAATGGGGTGGAGCGGAGGAGACCCAGTACTTC. It is translated as CASSEWGGAEETQYF.

The V call is TRBV9, the J call TRBJ2-5, with 7 positions matching TRBD1. The CDR3 covers 15 residues. V lost 4 bases, J lost 5 bases, and 11 bases stayed unmatched. Germline V gives CDR1 SGDLS, CDR2 YYNGEE. This chain's CDR3 is CASSPVTGYRETQYF. Written as DNA, the CDR3 is TGTGCCAGCAGCCCCGTGACAGGGTATAGGGAGACCCAGTACTTC.

This sequence joins TRBV19 and TRBJ2-1, with no clear D. The ends were cut back, 0 bases at V and 4 bases at J, with 13 bases in the middle. The CDR3 extends over 16 amino acids. Germline V gene data show CDR1 as LNHDA and CDR2 as SQIVND (reference sequence). This CDR3 reads CASSIDRSGSYNEQFF. In DNA, the CDR3 is TGTGCCAGTAGTATAGATCGCTCAGGCTCATACAATGAGCAGTTCTTC.

The gene calls are TRBV4-1 and TRBJ1-5, with 9 nucleotides matching TRBD1. The V segment lost 6 bases and the J segment 2 bases; nucleotides outside the gene matches: 2. Germline CDR1 is MGHRA and CDR2 is YSYEKL. CDR3 length: 14 amino acids. DNA of the CDR3: TGCGCCAGCAGACGGACAGGGGGCAATCAGCCCCAGCATTTT. It codes for CASRRTGGNQPQHF.

The CDR3 DNA reads TGTGCCAGCACTCCGGGACAGAACACAGATACGCAGTATTTT. The encoded protein is CASTPGQNTDTQYF. The chain couples TRBV27 to TRBJ2-3; 7 nucleotides agree with TRBD1. This CDR3 contains 14 residues. The junction had 6 bases not matched to a gene; V was cut back by 7 bases and J by 2 bases. CDR1 and CDR2 (germline): MNHEY, SMNVEV (reference sequence).

This clone appeared a single time. This chain connects TRBV6-6 to TRBJ2-7; D perhaps matches TRBD2 (6 bases). From germline, CDR1 is MNHNY and CDR2 SVGAGI (reference sequence). There are 13 residues in the CDR3. Trimming took off 1 base at V and 3 bases at J, with 7 bases between the two ends. Written as DNA, the CDR3 is TGTGCCAGCAGTTACTGGCGGGACTACGAGCAGTACTTC. Amino acid sequence: CASSYWRDYEQYF.